The clone carrying this TCR beta chain was recorded only once. Germline-derived CDR1 and CDR2 are SEHNR and FQNEAQ (reference sequence). The V end lost 5 bases, the J end lost 0 bases, and 11 bases lay between the germline ends. There are 16 residues in the CDR3. This entry is derived from a study of shared T cell receptors in the human thymus. The method was immunoSEQ multiplex PCR; TCRdb's version includes in-frame clones alone and lacks a portion of them. The data show hundreds of thousands of clones, 85% to 95% seen once. The source of this sequence is a human donor. This chain connects TRBV7-9 to TRBJ2-6, with D possibly TRBD2 on 6 matching bases. The sample consisted of thymocytes. In nucleotides, the CDR3 is TGTGCCAGCAGCCCTGGGAGGCGCTCTGGGGCCAACGTCCTGACTTTC. The encoded protein is CASSPGRRSGANVLTF. The variable domain in full, with the rest retrieved from reference TRBV7-9 and TRBJ2-6, is DTGVSQNPRHKITKRGQNVTFRCDPISEHNRLYWYRQTLGQGPEFLTYFQNEAQLEKSRLLSDRFSAERPKGSFSTLEIQRTEQGDSAMYLCASSPGRRSGANVLTFGAGSRLTVL.